The rows below give T cell receptor beta chains drawn from one sample of a study of response to subunit inactivated influenza vaccine. TCRdb used MiXCR to reprocess the RT-PCR reads, holding one entry per CDR3 protein. The sample has around 540,000 distinct CDR3 sequences; roughly 10% are singletons. The sequencing here drew on PBMCs from blood, taken on the day of vaccination. Source of these receptors: a man aged 50 or older who received an inactivated influenza vaccine. Both conserved end residues are part of each CDR3. A D gene is named only where the DNA matches it firmly. Rows give clone size only sometimes, using once, few, many, or a class for an expanded clone.

cdr3_aa cdr3_nt v_call cdr3_length d_call j_call clone_size
CASSYLAGRSYNEQFF TGTGCCAGCAGTTACTTAGCGGGGAGGTCCTACAATGAGCAGTTCTTC TRBV6-2/TRBV6-3 16 TRBD2 TRBJ2-1 few
CASSLTPGGRVSDTQYF TGTGCCAGCAGCCTTACGCCAGGGGGGCGTGTCTCAGATACGCAGTATTTT TRBV3-1 17 - TRBJ2-3 few
CASGSWADTQYF TGTGCCAGCGGCTCCTGGGCAGATACGCAGTATTTT TRBV7-9 12 - TRBJ2-3 few
CASRSRDRRQFF TGTGCCAGCAGGAGCCGGGACAGGAGGCAGTTCTTC TRBV2 12 TRBD1 TRBJ2-1 many
CASSQADRANTEAFF TGTGCCAGCTCACAAGCAGACAGGGCGAACACTGAAGCTTTCTTT TRBV18 15 TRBD1 TRBJ1-1 few
CASTLTGNEQYF TGTGCCAGCACCCTGACAGGGAACGAGCAGTACTTC TRBV12-3/TRBV12-4 12 TRBD1 TRBJ2-7 few
CASSSEPGRIGYEQYF TGCGCCAGCAGCTCAGAACCGGGACGGATCGGATACGAGCAGTACTTC TRBV5-1 16 - TRBJ2-7 -
CASSLLAGSHYNGQFF TGTGCCAGCAGTTTACTAGCGGGGAGTCATTACAATGGGCAGTTCTTC TRBV12-3/TRBV12-4 16 TRBD2 TRBJ2-1 -
CASSPGFLYLGEQYF TGTGCCAGCAGCCCAGGGTTCTTGTACTTGGGCGAGCAGTACTTC TRBV9 15 - TRBJ2-7 few
CASSYSGQHNSPLHF TGTGCCAGCAGTTACTCGGGACAGCATAATTCACCCCTCCACTTT TRBV6-5 15 TRBD1 TRBJ1-6 -
CASSTTRGLRTEQYF TGTGCCAGCAGCACGACCAGGGGCCTAAGGACCGAGCAGTACTTC TRBV3-1 15 - TRBJ2-7 few
CASSLPRNRDSSTDTQYF TGTGCCAGCAGCTTACCAAGGAACCGGGACTCGAGCACAGATACGCAGTATTTT TRBV7-8 18 - TRBJ2-3 -
CASSLDPGSVILAQYF TGCGCCAGCAGCTTGGATCCGGGATCAGTCATCCTCGCCCAGTACTTC TRBV5-1 16 - TRBJ2-5 few
CASSRWGNTEAFF TGTGCCAGCAGTCGCTGGGGGAACACTGAAGCTTTCTTT TRBV6-1 13 - TRBJ1-1 few
CAISRGTSGDTDTQYF TGTGCCATCAGCAGAGGGACTAGCGGGGACACAGATACGCAGTATTTT TRBV10-3 16 TRBD2 TRBJ2-3 few
CASSLMGENEKLFF TGTGCCAGCAGTTTAATGGGGGAAAATGAAAAACTGTTTTTT TRBV12-3/TRBV12-4 14 - TRBJ1-4 -
CASSPTSGIAGELFF TGTGCCAGCAGCCCGACTAGCGGGATCGCCGGGGAGCTGTTTTTT TRBV9 15 TRBD2 TRBJ2-2 -
CASSQLAGTPGELFF TGTGCCAGCAGCCAATTGGCAGGGACGCCCGGGGAGCTGTTTTTT TRBV11-2 15 - TRBJ2-2 -
CASMGGASEQYF TGTGCCAGCATGGGGGGGGCAAGCGAGCAGTACTTC TRBV28 12 - TRBJ2-7 few
CASSANQGLAGGDTQYF TGTGCCAGCAGTGCAAACCAGGGACTAGCGGGGGGAGATACGCAGTATTTT TRBV28 17 TRBD2 TRBJ2-3 few
CASSPGLAGGAQETQYF TGTGCCAGCAGCCCGGGACTAGCGGGAGGAGCGCAAGAGACCCAGTACTTC TRBV3-1 17 TRBD2 TRBJ2-5 -
CSARTSGEQYF TGCAGTGCGAGGACTAGCGGCGAGCAGTACTTC TRBV20-1 11 TRBD2 TRBJ2-7 -
CASSLSLGQASYEQYF TGTGCCAGCAGTTTATCTCTAGGGCAGGCGTCCTACGAGCAGTACTTC TRBV28 16 - TRBJ2-7 few
CASSPRLVRHFYNEQFF TGTGCCAGCAGCCCGAGACTAGTGCGGCACTTTTACAATGAGCAGTTCTTC TRBV28 17 - TRBJ2-1 few
CASSSPRTGDYEQYF TGTGCCAGCAGTTCTCCCCGGACAGGGGACTACGAGCAGTACTTC TRBV27 15 TRBD1 TRBJ2-7 -
CASGQGAYNEQFF TGTGCCAGCGGCCAGGGGGCCTACAATGAGCAGTTCTTC TRBV7-9 13 TRBD1 TRBJ2-1 many
CSGGGYNEQFF TGCAGTGGCGGGGGCTACAATGAGCAGTTCTTC TRBV20-1 11 TRBD2 TRBJ2-1 -
CASSPRVSGANVLTF TGTGCCAGCAGTCCAAGGGTCTCTGGGGCCAACGTCCTGACTTTC TRBV18 15 - TRBJ2-6 many
CASSTGTGKGNTIYF TGTGCCAGCAGCACCGGGACAGGGAAGGGAAACACCATATATTTT TRBV7-6 15 TRBD1 TRBJ1-3 -
CASSPTPSRAGLGGELFF TGCGCCAGCAGCCCGACCCCCTCCAGGGCCGGTTTAGGAGGGGAGCTGTTTTTT TRBV4-1 18 - TRBJ2-2 few
CSARNPPGQGSYNEQFF TGCAGTGCTAGGAATCCCCCGGGACAGGGGTCCTACAATGAGCAGTTCTTC TRBV20-1 17 TRBD1 TRBJ2-1 few
CASSQKRGYWAFF TGTGCCAGCAGCCAAAAAAGGGGCTATTGGGCTTTCTTT TRBV14 13 - TRBJ1-1 few
CASSYSMASGIYGYTF TGTGCCAGCAGTTACTCGATGGCCAGTGGTATCTATGGCTACACCTTC TRBV6-5 16 - TRBJ1-2 -
CSAIDHRDEKLFF TGCAGTGCTATAGATCACCGGGATGAAAAACTGTTTTTT TRBV20-1 13 - TRBJ1-4 -
CASTTTGLSGANVLTF TGTGCCAGCACAACGACAGGGTTAAGTGGGGCCAACGTCCTGACTTTC TRBV6-1 16 TRBD1 TRBJ2-6 -
CASSTHGTPRPREQYF TGTGCCAGCAGTACCCACGGGACGCCCCGCCCGCGGGAGCAGTACTTC TRBV6-2/TRBV6-3 16 - TRBJ2-7 -
CSARLAGGWSTDTQYF TGCAGTGCTAGGCTGGCGGGAGGATGGAGCACAGATACGCAGTATTTT TRBV20-1 16 TRBD2 TRBJ2-3 few
CASSKGFATSGSTGELFF TGTGCCAGCAGCAAAGGATTCGCGACTAGCGGGAGCACCGGGGAGCTGTTTTTT TRBV21-1 18 - TRBJ2-2 few
CATSNPNRVLPGELFF TGTGCCACCAGCAACCCCAACAGGGTTCTTCCCGGGGAGCTGTTTTTT TRBV15 16 - TRBJ2-2 -
CSAGGARTEAFF TGCAGCGCTGGGGGGGCGCGAACTGAAGCTTTCTTT TRBV29-1 12 - TRBJ1-1 few
CSAIVAGVGDTQYF TGCAGTGCTATTGTAGCGGGAGTAGGAGATACGCAGTATTTT TRBV20-1 14 TRBD2 TRBJ2-3 once
CASKSEKNEQYF TGTGCCAGCAAAAGTGAGAAGAACGAGCAGTACTTC TRBV28 12 - TRBJ2-7 many
CASGSKQGPHYNEQFF TGTGCTAGTGGTTCGAAACAGGGCCCCCACTACAATGAGCAGTTCTTC TRBV12-5 16 - TRBJ2-1 -
CASSLSTPSVHGYTF TGCGCCAGCAGCTTGAGCACCCCGTCAGTACATGGCTACACCTTC TRBV5-1 15 - TRBJ1-2 few
CSARELAGAHTGELFF TGCAGTGCTAGAGAACTAGCGGGAGCCCACACCGGGGAGCTGTTTTTT TRBV20-1 16 TRBD2 TRBJ2-2 -
CASSRLGVSYNEQFF TGCGCCAGCAGCCGACTAGGAGTAAGCTACAATGAGCAGTTCTTC TRBV4-1 15 - TRBJ2-1 -
CASSLNYRYEQYF TGTGCCAGCAGCTTAAACTATCGCTACGAGCAGTACTTC TRBV7-2 13 - TRBJ2-7 -
CSGDGGGTDTQYF TGCAGCGGGGATGGGGGGGGCACAGATACGCAGTATTTT TRBV29-1 13 TRBD2 TRBJ2-3 -
CASGVGNTGELFF TGTGCCAGTGGAGTTGGAAACACCGGGGAGCTGTTTTTT TRBV7-8 13 - TRBJ2-2 -
CASSEAVQGTQYF TGCGCCAGCAGTGAAGCCGTCCAAGGGACCCAGTACTTC TRBV10-1 13 - TRBJ2-5 many
CASSFLALAGGSEQFF TGTGCCAGCAGCTTTTTAGCACTAGCGGGGGGGAGTGAGCAGTTCTTC TRBV7-9 16 TRBD2 TRBJ2-1 few
CASSSGVQEKLFF TGTGCCAGCAGTTCTGGGGTGCAGGAAAAACTGTTTTTT TRBV12-3/TRBV12-4 13 - TRBJ1-4 few
CASSWPGQGSHEQYF TGTGCCAGCAGCTGGCCAGGGCAGGGCTCCCACGAGCAGTACTTC TRBV7-9 15 - TRBJ2-7 -
CASSQEWGTVMNTEAFF TGCGCCAGCAGCCAAGAGTGGGGGACGGTAATGAACACTGAAGCTTTCTTT TRBV4-3 17 - TRBJ1-1 few